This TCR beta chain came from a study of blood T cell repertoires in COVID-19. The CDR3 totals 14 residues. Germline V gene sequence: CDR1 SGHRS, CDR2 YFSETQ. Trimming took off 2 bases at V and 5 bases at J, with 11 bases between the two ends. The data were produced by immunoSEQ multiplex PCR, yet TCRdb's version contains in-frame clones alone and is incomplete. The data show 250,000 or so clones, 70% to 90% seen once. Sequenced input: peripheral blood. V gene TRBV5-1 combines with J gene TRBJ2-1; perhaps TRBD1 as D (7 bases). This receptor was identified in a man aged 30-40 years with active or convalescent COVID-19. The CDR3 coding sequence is TGCGCCAGCAGCTTCAGGGGGGTCGACAATGAGCAGTTCTTC. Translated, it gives CASSFRGVDNEQFF. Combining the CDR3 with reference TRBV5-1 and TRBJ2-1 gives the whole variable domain KAGVTQTPRYLIKTRGQQVTLSCSPISGHRSVSWYQQTPGQGLQFLFEYFSETQRNKGNFPGRFSGRQFSNSRSEMNVSTLELGDSALYLCASSFRGVDNEQFFGPGTRLTVL.